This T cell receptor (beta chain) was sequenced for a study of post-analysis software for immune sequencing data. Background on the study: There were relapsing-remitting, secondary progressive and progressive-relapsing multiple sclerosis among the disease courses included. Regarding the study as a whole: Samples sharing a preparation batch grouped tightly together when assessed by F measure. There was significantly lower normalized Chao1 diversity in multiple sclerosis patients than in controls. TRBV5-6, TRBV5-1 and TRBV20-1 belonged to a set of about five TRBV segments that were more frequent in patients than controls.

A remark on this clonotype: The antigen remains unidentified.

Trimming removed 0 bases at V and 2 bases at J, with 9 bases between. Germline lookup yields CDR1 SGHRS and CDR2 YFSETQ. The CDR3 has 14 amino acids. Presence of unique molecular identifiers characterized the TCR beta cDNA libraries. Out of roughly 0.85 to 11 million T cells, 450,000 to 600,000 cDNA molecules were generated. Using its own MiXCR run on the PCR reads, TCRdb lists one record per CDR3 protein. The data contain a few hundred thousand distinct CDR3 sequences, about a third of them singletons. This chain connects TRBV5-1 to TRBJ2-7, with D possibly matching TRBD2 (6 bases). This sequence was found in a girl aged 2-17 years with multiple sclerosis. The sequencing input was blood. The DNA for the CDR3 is TGCGCCAGCAGCTTGGCCCCGGGGGCCTACGAGCAGTACTTC. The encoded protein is CASSLAPGAYEQYF.